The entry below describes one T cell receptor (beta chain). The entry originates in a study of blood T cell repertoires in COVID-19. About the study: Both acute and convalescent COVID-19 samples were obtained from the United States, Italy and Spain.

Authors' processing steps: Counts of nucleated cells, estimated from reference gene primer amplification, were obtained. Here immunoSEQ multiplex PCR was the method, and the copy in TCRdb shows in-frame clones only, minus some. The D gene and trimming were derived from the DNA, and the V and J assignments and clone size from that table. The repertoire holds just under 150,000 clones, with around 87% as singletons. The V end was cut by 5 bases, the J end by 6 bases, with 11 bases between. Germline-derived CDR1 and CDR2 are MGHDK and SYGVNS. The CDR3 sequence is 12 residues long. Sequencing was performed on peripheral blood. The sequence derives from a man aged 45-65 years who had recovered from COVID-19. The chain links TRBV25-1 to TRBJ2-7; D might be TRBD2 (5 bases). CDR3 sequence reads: CASSRTGFEQYF. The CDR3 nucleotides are TGTGCCAGCAGTAGGACGGGGTTCGAGCAGTACTTC.